This is a list of T cell receptor beta chains from one sample in a study of cytomegalovirus exposure and HLA in healthy donors. Profiled with immunoSEQ multiplex PCR; TCRdb holds only in-frame clones, not every one. The top ten hold 2% to 2.5% of the sample, which has tens of thousands of clones, 75% to 95% seen once. Sample: PBMCs. The receptors come from a woman aged 30 to 39 in good health and CMV-seronegative. Each CDR3 is given with its conserved first and last residue. The D gene is left open where the match is weak.

J: TRBJ2-1; D: TRBD2; V: TRBV5-4; CDR3: CASSWGLAGDHEQFF
J: TRBJ1-2; D: -; V: TRBV10-3; CDR3: CAIRIPGHQGGYTF
J: TRBJ1-4; D: TRBD1; V: TRBV28; CDR3: CASSPLPEQGRREKLFF
J: TRBJ2-2; D: -; V: TRBV19; CDR3: CASNRDGGPGELFF
J: TRBJ2-5; D: TRBD1; V: TRBV19; CDR3: CASSKGQGQYQETQYF
J: TRBJ1-1; D: -; V: TRBV9; CDR3: CASSAVPGTEAFF
J: TRBJ2-1; D: -; V: TRBV10-3; CDR3: CAISESTGYVMSNEQFF
J: TRBJ2-1; D: -; V: TRBV4-2; CDR3: CASSQADSYNEQFF
J: TRBJ2-1; D: -; V: TRBV28; CDR3: CASSLFSEQFF
J: TRBJ2-1; D: TRBD2; V: TRBV10-1; CDR3: CASRKTSGGQDEQFF
J: TRBJ2-3; D: TRBD2; V: TRBV11-1; CDR3: CASSFSPSAGVLSNTQYF
J: TRBJ2-7; D: TRBD1; V: TRBV19; CDR3: CASSIRDSTYEQYF
J: TRBJ2-7; D: TRBD2; V: TRBV7-2; CDR3: CASSLLGGSGVEFYEQYF
J: TRBJ2-1; D: TRBD1; V: TRBV18; CDR3: CASYAGTGFNEQFF
J: TRBJ2-7; D: TRBD1; V: TRBV30; CDR3: CAWRSKGQGPYEQYF
J: TRBJ1-5; D: -; V: TRBV12-2; CDR3: CASRLSNCHGLHGPQHF
J: TRBJ1-1; D: TRBD1; V: TRBV11-3; CDR3: CASSATGGVGTEAFF
J: TRBJ2-1; D: TRBD2; V: TRBV15; CDR3: CATTGLAGVNEQFF
J: TRBJ2-7; D: -; V: TRBV6-5; CDR3: CASSYGDTSYEQYF
J: TRBJ2-5; D: -; V: TRBV18; CDR3: CASSPPEETQYF
J: TRBJ2-1; D: -; V: TRBV7-9; CDR3: CASSGRSRRSLNNEQFF
J: TRBJ2-7; D: TRBD1; V: TRBV15; CDR3: CATSWTGTGDYEQYF
J: TRBJ2-3; D: TRBD2; V: TRBV6-6; CDR3: CASSPTSGSWDTQYF
J: TRBJ1-2; D: -; V: TRBV7-2; CDR3: CASSFREVGYGYTF
J: TRBJ2-1; D: -; V: TRBV5-1; CDR3: CASSSPGGNNEQFF
J: TRBJ2-5; D: TRBD2; V: TRBV28; CDR3: CATLPSGRTAETQYF
J: TRBJ2-5; D: -; V: TRBV27; CDR3: CASSLSFRGETQYF
J: TRBJ2-2; D: -; V: TRBV25-1; CDR3: CASGADIKTGELFF
J: TRBJ2-7; D: TRBD2; V: TRBV9; CDR3: CASSAAGGFYEQYF
J: TRBJ1-2; D: -; V: TRBV6-5; CDR3: CASSYFPGNGYTF
J: TRBJ1-1; D: TRBD1; V: TRBV30; CDR3: CAWSDTYRGTEAFF
J: TRBJ2-3; D: TRBD1; V: TRBV4-1; CDR3: CASSQVYRQGGTDTQYF
J: TRBJ1-5; D: -; V: TRBV19; CDR3: CASRWTVRFSNQPQHF
J: TRBJ1-2; D: -; V: TRBV29-1; CDR3: CSVQEQGPVGYTF